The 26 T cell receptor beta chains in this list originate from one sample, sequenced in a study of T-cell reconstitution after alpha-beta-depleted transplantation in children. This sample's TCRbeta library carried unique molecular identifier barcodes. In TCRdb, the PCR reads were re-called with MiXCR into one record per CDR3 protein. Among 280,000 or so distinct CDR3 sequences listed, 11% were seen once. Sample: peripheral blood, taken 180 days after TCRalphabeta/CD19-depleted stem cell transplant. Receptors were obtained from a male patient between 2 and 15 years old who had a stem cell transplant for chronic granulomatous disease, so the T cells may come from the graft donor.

The CDR3 here is CASSFFDRNHNEQFF. The CDR3 DNA is TGTGCCAGCAGCTTTTTTGACAGGAACCACAATGAGCAGTTCTTC. The chain recombines TRBV5-4 with TRBJ2-1, with a tentative D call TRBD1 (6 bases). Germline V lookup: CDR1 SGHNT, CDR2 YYREEE (reference sequence). The CDR3 sequence is 15 residues long. Trimming took off 2 bases at V and 5 bases at J, with 14 bases between the two ends.

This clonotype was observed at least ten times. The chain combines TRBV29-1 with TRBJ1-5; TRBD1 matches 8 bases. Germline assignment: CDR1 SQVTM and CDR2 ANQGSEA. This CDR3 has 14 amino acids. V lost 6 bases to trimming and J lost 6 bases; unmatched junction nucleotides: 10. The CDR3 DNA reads TGCAGCGTGGGGACAGGAGAAGGGGGTCAGCCCCAGCATTTT. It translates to CSVGTGEGGQPQHF.

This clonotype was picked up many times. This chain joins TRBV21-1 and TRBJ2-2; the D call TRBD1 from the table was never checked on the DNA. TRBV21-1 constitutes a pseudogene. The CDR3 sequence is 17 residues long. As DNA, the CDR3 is TGTGCCAGCAGCAAGCAGGGTGGGACAGCGAACACCGGGGAGCTGTTTTTT. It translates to CASSKQGGTANTGELFF.

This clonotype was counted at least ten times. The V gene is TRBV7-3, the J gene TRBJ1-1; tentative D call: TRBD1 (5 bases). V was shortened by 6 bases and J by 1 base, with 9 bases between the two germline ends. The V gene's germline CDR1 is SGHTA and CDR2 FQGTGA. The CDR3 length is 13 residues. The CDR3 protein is CASRVGGNTEAFF. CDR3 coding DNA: TGTGCCAGCAGGGTCGGGGGGAACACTGAAGCTTTCTTT.

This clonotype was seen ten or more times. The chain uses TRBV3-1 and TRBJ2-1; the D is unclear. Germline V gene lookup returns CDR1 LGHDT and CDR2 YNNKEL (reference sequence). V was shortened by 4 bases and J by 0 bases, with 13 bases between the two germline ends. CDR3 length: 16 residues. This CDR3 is CASSLLRSSSYNEQFF. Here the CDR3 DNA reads TGTGCCAGCAGCCTCCTCAGGTCGAGCTCCTACAATGAGCAGTTCTTC.

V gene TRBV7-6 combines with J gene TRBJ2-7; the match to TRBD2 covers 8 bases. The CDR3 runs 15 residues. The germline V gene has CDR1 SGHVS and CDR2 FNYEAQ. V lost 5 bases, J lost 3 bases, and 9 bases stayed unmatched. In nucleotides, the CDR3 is TGTGCCAGCAGCGCCTCCGGGACTAGGGTCTACGAGCAGTACTTC. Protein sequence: CASSASGTRVYEQYF.

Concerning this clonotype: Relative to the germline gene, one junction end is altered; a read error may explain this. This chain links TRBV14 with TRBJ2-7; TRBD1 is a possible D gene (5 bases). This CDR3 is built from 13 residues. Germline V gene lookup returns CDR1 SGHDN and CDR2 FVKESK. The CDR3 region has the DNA TGTGCCAGCAGCCAAGATATATGGGGCTGGGTTCACTTC. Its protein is CASSQDIWGWVHF.

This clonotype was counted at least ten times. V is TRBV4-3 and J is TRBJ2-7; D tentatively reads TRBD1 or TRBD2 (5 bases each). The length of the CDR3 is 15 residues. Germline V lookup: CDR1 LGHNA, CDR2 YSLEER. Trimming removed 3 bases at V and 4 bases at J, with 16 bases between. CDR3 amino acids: CASSQGRWGEYEQYF. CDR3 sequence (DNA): TGCGCCAGCAGCCAGGGGCGATGGGGAGAATACGAGCAGTACTTC.

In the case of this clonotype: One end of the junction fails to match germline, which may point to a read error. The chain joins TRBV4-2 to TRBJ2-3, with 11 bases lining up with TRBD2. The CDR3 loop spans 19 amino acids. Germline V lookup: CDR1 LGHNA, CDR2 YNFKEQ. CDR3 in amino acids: CVSSQGNILAGVTTDTQYF. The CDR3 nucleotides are TGTGTCAGCAGCCAAGGGAACATACTAGCGGGGGTTACCACAGATACGCAGTATTTT.

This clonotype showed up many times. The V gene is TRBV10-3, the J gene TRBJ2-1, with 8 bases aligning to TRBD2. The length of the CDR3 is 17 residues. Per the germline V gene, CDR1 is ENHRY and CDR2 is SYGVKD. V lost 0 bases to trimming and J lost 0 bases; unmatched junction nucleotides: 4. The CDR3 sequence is CAISESGTRSSYNEQFF. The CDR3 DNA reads TGTGCCATCAGTGAGTCGGGGACTAGGAGCTCCTACAATGAGCAGTTCTTC.

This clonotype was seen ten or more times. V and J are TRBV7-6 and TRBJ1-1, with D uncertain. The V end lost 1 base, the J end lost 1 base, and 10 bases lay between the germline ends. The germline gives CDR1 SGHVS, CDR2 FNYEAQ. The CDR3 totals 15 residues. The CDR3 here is CASSLVEGWNTEAFF. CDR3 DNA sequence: TGTGCCAGCAGCTTAGTGGAGGGCTGGAACACTGAAGCTTTCTTT.

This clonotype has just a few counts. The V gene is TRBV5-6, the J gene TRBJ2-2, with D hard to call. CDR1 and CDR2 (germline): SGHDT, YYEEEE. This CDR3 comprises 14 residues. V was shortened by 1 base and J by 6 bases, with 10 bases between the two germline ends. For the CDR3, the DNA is TGTGCCAGCAGCTTGTCTGCCAGCCCCGGGGAGCTGTTTTTT. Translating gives CASSLSASPGELFF.

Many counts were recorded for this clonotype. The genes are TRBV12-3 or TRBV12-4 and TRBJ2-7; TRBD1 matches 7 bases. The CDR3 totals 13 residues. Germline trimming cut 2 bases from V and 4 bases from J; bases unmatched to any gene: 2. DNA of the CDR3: TGTGCCAGCAGTTTAACGACAGGGTACGAGCAGTACTTC. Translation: CASSLTTGYEQYF.

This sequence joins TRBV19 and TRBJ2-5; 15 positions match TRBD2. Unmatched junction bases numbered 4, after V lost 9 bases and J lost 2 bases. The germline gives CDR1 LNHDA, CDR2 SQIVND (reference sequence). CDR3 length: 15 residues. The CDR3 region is CASLGTSGRQETQYF. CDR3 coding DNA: TGTGCCAGCCTTGGGACTAGCGGGAGGCAAGAGACCCAGTACTTC.

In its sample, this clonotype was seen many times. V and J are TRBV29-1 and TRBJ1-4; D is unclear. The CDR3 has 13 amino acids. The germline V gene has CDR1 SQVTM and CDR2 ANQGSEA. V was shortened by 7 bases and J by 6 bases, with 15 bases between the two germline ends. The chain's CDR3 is CSAEFRGDEKLFF. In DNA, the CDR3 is TGCAGCGCGGAGTTTCGGGGAGATGAAAAACTGTTTTTT.

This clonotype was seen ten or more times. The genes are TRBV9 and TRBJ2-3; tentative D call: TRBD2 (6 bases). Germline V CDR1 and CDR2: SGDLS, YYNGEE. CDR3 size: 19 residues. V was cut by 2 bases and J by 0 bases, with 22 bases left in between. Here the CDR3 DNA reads TGTGCCAGCAGCGTGCGCGCGGGGTTCTCACAGCCTAGCACAGATACGCAGTATTTT. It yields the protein CASSVRAGFSQPSTDTQYF.

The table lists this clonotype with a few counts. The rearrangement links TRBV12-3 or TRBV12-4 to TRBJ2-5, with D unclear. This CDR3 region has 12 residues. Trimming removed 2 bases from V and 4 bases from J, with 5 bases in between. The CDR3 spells CASSLTPETQYF. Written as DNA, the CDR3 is TGTGCCAGCAGTTTAACCCCAGAGACCCAGTACTTC.

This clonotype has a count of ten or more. The CDR3 DNA reads TGTGCCACCAGCAGCCCCCCGGGACAGGTCCCATTAAACACCGGGGAGCTGTTTTTT. Its protein is CATSSPPGQVPLNTGELFF. The chain combines TRBV15 with TRBJ2-2; the match to TRBD1 covers 8 bases. Per germline, CDR1 LNHNV and CDR2 YYDKDF (reference sequence). Trimming removed 3 bases from V and 2 bases from J; junction bases left unmatched: 14. This CDR3 region has 19 residues.

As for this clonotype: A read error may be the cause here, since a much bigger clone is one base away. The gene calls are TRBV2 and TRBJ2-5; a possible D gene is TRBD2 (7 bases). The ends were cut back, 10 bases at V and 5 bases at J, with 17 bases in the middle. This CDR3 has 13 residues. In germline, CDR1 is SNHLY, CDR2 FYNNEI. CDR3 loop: CAIMKGGAETQYF. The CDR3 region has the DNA TGTGCCATCATGAAAGGGGGGGCGGAGACCCAGTACTTC.

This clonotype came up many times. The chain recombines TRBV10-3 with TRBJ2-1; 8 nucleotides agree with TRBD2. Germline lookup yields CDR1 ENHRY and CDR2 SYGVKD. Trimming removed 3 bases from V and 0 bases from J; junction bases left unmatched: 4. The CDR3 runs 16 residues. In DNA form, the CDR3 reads TGTGCCATCAGTGATCGCGGGGGGCTCTCCTACAATGAGCAGTTCTTC. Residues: CAISDRGGLSYNEQFF.

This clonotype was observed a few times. The CDR3 coding sequence is TGTGCCAGCAGGTCCAACTATGGCTACACCTTC. Amino acid sequence: CASRSNYGYTF. The chain combines TRBV12-3 or TRBV12-4 with TRBJ1-2, with unresolved D. With 6 bases removed from V and 2 bases from J, the gap between germline ends came to 4 bases. This CDR3 region has 11 residues.

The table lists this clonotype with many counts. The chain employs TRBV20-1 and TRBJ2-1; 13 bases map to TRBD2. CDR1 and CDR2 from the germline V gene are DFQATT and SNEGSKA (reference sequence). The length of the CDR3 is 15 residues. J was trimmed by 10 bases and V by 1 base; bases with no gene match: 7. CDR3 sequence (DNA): TGCAGTGCTAGAGTCACTAGCGGGAGGGCGTGGGAGCAGTTCTTC. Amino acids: CSARVTSGRAWEQFF.

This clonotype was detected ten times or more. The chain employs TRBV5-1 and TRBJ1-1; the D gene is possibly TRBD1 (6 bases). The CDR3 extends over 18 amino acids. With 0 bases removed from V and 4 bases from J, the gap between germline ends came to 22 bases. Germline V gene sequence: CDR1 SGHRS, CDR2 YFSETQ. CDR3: CASSLAGGRGKSGTEAFF. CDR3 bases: TGCGCCAGCAGCTTGGCCGGTGGCAGGGGAAAAAGCGGCACTGAAGCTTTCTTT.

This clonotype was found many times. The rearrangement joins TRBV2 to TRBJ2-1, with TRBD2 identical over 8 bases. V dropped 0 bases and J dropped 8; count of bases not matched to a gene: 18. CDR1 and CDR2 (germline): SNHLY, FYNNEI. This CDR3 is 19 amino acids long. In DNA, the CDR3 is TGTGCCAGCAGTGAAGCCCCCCCGGGAGGGCCTTTTGGTGGTCATGAGCAGTTCTTC. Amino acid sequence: CASSEAPPGGPFGGHEQFF.

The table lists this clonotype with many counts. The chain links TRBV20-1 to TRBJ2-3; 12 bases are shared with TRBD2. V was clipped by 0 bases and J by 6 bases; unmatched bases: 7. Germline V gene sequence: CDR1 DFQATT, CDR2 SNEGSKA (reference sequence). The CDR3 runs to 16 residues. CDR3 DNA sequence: TGCAGTGCTAGAGATTTCCTAGCGGGGGGGCCTGATACGCAGTATTTT. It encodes CSARDFLAGGPDTQYF.

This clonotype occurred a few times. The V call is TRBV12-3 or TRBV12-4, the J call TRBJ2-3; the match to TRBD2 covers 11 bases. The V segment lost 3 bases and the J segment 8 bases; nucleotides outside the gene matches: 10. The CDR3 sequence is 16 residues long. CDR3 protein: CASSFPLAGGLGTQYF. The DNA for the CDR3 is TGTGCCAGCAGTTTTCCCTTAGCGGGAGGGCTTGGTACGCAGTATTTT.